This T cell receptor (beta chain) came from a study of blood T cell repertoires in COVID-19 (dated by TCRdb to about 2020). Regarding the complete study: Samples covering the acute and convalescent phases of COVID-19 were provided by collaborators in the United States, Italy and Spain. The prospective study material was composed of cDNA or gDNA derived from T cells, B-cell-depleted T cells, or PBMCs. Subjects who had been exposed to COVID-19, were actively infected with it, or had recovered from it provided the deeply sampled blood TCRbeta repertoires that made up the dataset. The repertoires were made available in a free public database intended to serve as a resource for research on the immune response to SARS-CoV-2. Samples came from the ongoing ImmuneRACE study (first 160 participants) plus 1,254 subjects from 6 global collaborators. Nearly every sample came with metadata listing a de-identified subject ID, COVID-19 status, age in years and sex. HLA class I and class II types, where available, came from metadata supplied by the sample provider rather than from assay-based typing.

Here is what the overall study found, with its caveats: How much clinical and demographic metadata was included differed by source and by participant, and the metadata was provided uncurated.

The germline V gene (reference sequence) yields LNHDA for CDR1 and SQIVND for CDR2. The CDR3 spans 14 residues, from the cysteine through the phenylalanine. Only the CDR3 region is kept as DNA, spanning 42 bases read in frame from base 1. V gives up 7 bases and J gives up 0 bases, and the segment between their germline ends measures 13 bases. Each collaborating institution followed its own protocols to collect whole blood in K2EDTA tubes. Collaborator samples were shipped for TCRbeta analysis as frozen whole blood, isolated PBMCs, or DNA extracted from either sample type. This clone has just a few counts. Its antigen target is currently unknown. Qualities for individual bases were not recorded, and no much larger clone is one base off. TCRbeta CDR3 regions were amplified from genomic DNA using the immunoSEQ Assay, a bias-controlled multiplex PCR. In the source study's methods: Nucleated cell counts per sample were estimated from amplification of reference gene primers within the assay. To quantify the absolute abundance of each unique TCRbeta CDR3 rearrangement, sequence reads were collapsed and filtered. For each sample, productive Simpson clonality was calculated as the square root of Simpson's diversity index across productive rearrangements. The immuneACCESS repertoire file appears here via TCRdb, limited to in-frame rearrangements. These files lack a portion of the clones; in checked studies, under half of the deficit traces to unresolved V genes, and the cause of the others is not known. That table is the source of V, J and clone size, and D and trimming were worked out from the DNA. This sample is represented by 95,000 to 150,000 clones; 86% of them were singletons. 3.5% to 5% of the sample is taken by the ten largest.

Sequencing used peripheral blood. This chain joins TRBV19 to TRBJ2-7, and the D gene may be TRBD1, 6 bases matching. This TCR came from a man aged 40-49 years with acute or convalescent COVID-19. The DNA reads as follows: TGTGCCAGTACTCCGGGACACCTCTCCTACGAGCAGTACTTC. Its product reads: CASTPGHLSYEQYF.